This T cell receptor beta chain was obtained from a study of Ad26.COV2.S vaccination and SARS-CoV-2 variants. The V end lost 1 base, the J end lost 2 bases, and 6 bases lay between the germline ends. CDR1 is SGHTA, CDR2 FQGNSA, per germline. The CDR3 has 14 amino acids. Clones were sequenced by immunoSEQ multiplex PCR, and TCRdb holds only the in-frame ones, with some missing. The sample consists of about 320,000 clones, approximately 87% of them appearing once. The treatment is: 19 received Ad26.COV2.S at low or high dose, single or two shots; 5 received placebo; per-sample allocation not given. Samples were taken on day 63 after the first vaccine or placebo injection.

This sequence was found in a person aged 18-65 years who received the Ad26.COV2.S COVID-19 vaccine or a placebo. The chain is built from TRBV7-2 and TRBJ1-3; D gene unclear. Source: peripheral blood, taken in a trial of Ad26.COV2.S vaccine versus placebo. This chain's CDR3 is CASSLGLTGNTIYF. Written as DNA, the CDR3 is TGTGCCAGCAGCTTAGGGTTAACTGGAAACACCATATATTTT. Drawing the rest from reference TRBV7-2 and TRBJ1-3, the complete variable domain is GAGVSQSPSNKVTEKGKDVELRCDPISGHTALYWYRQSLGQGLEFLIYFQGNSAPDKSGLPSDRFSAERTGGSVSTLTIQRTQQEDSAVYLCASSLGLTGNTIYFGEGSWLTVV.